A selection of T cell receptor beta chains follows, all from one sample in a study of T cell responses to AZD1222 COVID-19 vaccine. The data were produced by immunoSEQ multiplex PCR, yet TCRdb's version contains in-frame clones alone and is incomplete. This table holds 160,000 or so clones, 85% to 95% found once. Specimen: peripheral blood, collected 28 days after the second AZD1222 dose. These receptors were collected from an adult who received the AZD1222 COVID-19 vaccine. The CDR3 runs from the conserved cysteine through the conserved F or W. A D gene is named only where the DNA matches it firmly. Size is stated for part of the rows, as once, few or many counts, or as a class when the clone is expanded.

CDR3 DNA | CDR3 protein | V gene | clone size | D gene | J gene
TGTGCCAGCAGCCCTGGACAGGGATTGAACACTGAAGCTTTCTTT | CASSPGQGLNTEAFF | TRBV5-4 | few | TRBD1 | TRBJ1-1
TGTGCCAGTACTCCACGACAGGCAACCTCCGGTCAGCCCCAGCATTTT | CASTPRQATSGQPQHF | TRBV19 | - | - | TRBJ1-5
TGTGCCAGCAGTGAAGCGGAACCTTATTATGGCTACACCTTC | CASSEAEPYYGYTF | TRBV6-1 | - | - | TRBJ1-2
TGCAGCGTTGAACCCCTACAGAGCTCCTACAATGAGCAGTTCTTC | CSVEPLQSSYNEQFF | TRBV29-1 | - | - | TRBJ2-1
TGTGCCACCAGTGGGGGCTACAGGGGAGGCAATCAGCCCCAGCATTTT | CATSGGYRGGNQPQHF | TRBV24-1 | - | TRBD1 | TRBJ1-5
TGTGCCTGGAGTGTACAGGGACTTGGGGGCTACACCTTC | CAWSVQGLGGYTF | TRBV30 | once | - | TRBJ1-2
TGTGCCAGTAGGGGCGGCCCGGGACAGGGAAGTGGGGGGTACAATGAGCAGTTCTTC | CASRGGPGQGSGGYNEQFF | TRBV19 | few | TRBD1 | TRBJ2-1
TGTGCCAGCGGGTTGACTTCCTACAATGAGCAGTTCTTC | CASGLTSYNEQFF | TRBV6-5 | - | - | TRBJ2-1
TGCGCCAGCAGCCTCGGACTAGCGGGAGGAGTAGGCAATGAGCAGTTCTTC | CASSLGLAGGVGNEQFF | TRBV4-3 | - | TRBD2 | TRBJ2-1
TGTGCCAGTAGTCCCAGGGACAGAAGCAATCAGCCCCAGCATTTT | CASSPRDRSNQPQHF | TRBV19 | - | TRBD1 | TRBJ1-5
TGTGCCACCCAGGACAGCGGGAGGAACACCGGGGAGCTGTTTTTT | CATQDSGRNTGELFF | TRBV24-1 | - | TRBD2 | TRBJ2-2
TGTGCCAGTAGTATAACAGGAGGAGGCAACACTGAAGCTTTCTTT | CASSITGGGNTEAFF | TRBV19 | - | - | TRBJ1-1
TGTGCCAGCAGTGGGGGGCTAGCGGCCTACAATGAGCAGTTCTTC | CASSGGLAAYNEQFF | TRBV2 | - | - | TRBJ2-1
TGTGCCAGCAGCTTACCGCCGGGACAGACCAACACTGAAGCTTTCTTT | CASSLPPGQTNTEAFF | TRBV7-9 | - | TRBD1 | TRBJ1-1
TGTGCCAGCAGTGGCCCGGGGACAGGGACGGCAGATACGCAGTATTTT | CASSGPGTGTADTQYF | TRBV28 | - | TRBD1 | TRBJ2-3
TGTGCCAGCAGTTACACAGCGGGAGCCCCCGGGGAGCTGTTTTTT | CASSYTAGAPGELFF | TRBV6-2/TRBV6-3 | few | TRBD2 | TRBJ2-2
TGCGCCAGCAGCCAACGGGTTCCAGCTACTGGAAACACCATATATTTT | CASSQRVPATGNTIYF | TRBV4-1 | - | - | TRBJ1-3
TGTGCCTGGAGTGTACTGGGTGCCCCTCTCTTC | CAWSVLGAPLF | TRBV30 | - | - | TRBJ2-1
TGTGCCAGCAGCTCCACCGGTAGCAGGCCAGATACGCAGTATTTT | CASSSTGSRPDTQYF | TRBV11-1 | - | - | TRBJ2-3
TGTGCCAGCACCCAGCGGGGGGCAATTCGGGATAATGAGCAGTTCTTC | CASTQRGAIRDNEQFF | TRBV27 | - | TRBD2 | TRBJ2-1
TGTGCCATGGGGACTAGCAGATACAATGAGCAGTTCTTC | CAMGTSRYNEQFF | TRBV2 | - | TRBD2 | TRBJ2-1
TGTGCCAGCGGGGGGACGTTTAAACTGTTTTTT | CASGGTFKLFF | TRBV2 | - | - | TRBJ1-4
TGCGCCAGCAGCCAAGACCCCAGGAGCTATGGCTACACCTTC | CASSQDPRSYGYTF | TRBV4-1 | - | - | TRBJ1-2
TGCGCCAGCAGATCCGAGGGAGTCGTCTCCTACGAGCAGTACTTC | CASRSEGVVSYEQYF | TRBV5-1 | - | - | TRBJ2-7
TGTGCCAGCAGTTACGTGCAGGCTCAGGGCTTTCAACCCCAGCATTTT | CASSYVQAQGFQPQHF | TRBV6-6 | - | - | TRBJ1-5
TGTGCCAGCAGCCCAAGAGCGGGAGGGCCCTTAGGTTTTAACGAGCAGTACTTC | CASSPRAGGPLGFNEQYF | TRBV5-6 | medium-sized | TRBD2 | TRBJ2-7
TGTGCCATCAGTTGGGACTTTGGGGTAGGAAACACCATATATTTT | CAISWDFGVGNTIYF | TRBV10-3 | few | - | TRBJ1-3
TGCAGCGTTGGGTACCCGAACACCGGGGAGCTGTTTTTT | CSVGYPNTGELFF | TRBV29-1 | - | - | TRBJ2-2
TGTGCCAGCTCACCGGCGGGAAGTGGGACCGGGGAGCTGTTTTTT | CASSPAGSGTGELFF | TRBV18 | few | - | TRBJ2-2
TGTGCCAGCAGCAAAGAGTGGTCCTCCGGCTACACCTTC | CASSKEWSSGYTF | TRBV2 | - | - | TRBJ1-2
TGTGCTAGTGGTTCAAAAGAGAACAGGCGACTAGAGACCCAGTACTTC | CASGSKENRRLETQYF | TRBV12-5 | - | - | TRBJ2-5
TGTGCCAGCTCACCTTTGGGGCTAGCGGGTTACAATGAGCAGTTCTTC | CASSPLGLAGYNEQFF | TRBV18 | - | TRBD2 | TRBJ2-1
TGCGCCAGCAGCCAAGCCACCGGCCCGGAGCCCCAGCATTTT | CASSQATGPEPQHF | TRBV4-1 | - | - | TRBJ1-5
TGTGCCAGCAGCAAGACTAGCGGGAGCTCCAATGAGCAGTTCTTC | CASSKTSGSSNEQFF | TRBV7-9 | - | TRBD2 | TRBJ2-1
TGTGCCAGCAGCCCGCATTTTGGTGGAAACGAGCAGTACTTC | CASSPHFGGNEQYF | TRBV5-4 | - | - | TRBJ2-7
TGTGCCAGCAAGATTGATAGCAATCAGCCCCAGCATTTT | CASKIDSNQPQHF | TRBV6-5 | once | - | TRBJ1-5
TGTGCCAGCAGTTTTGGGGCAGGGTTGGACGAGACCCAGTACTTC | CASSFGAGLDETQYF | TRBV28 | - | - | TRBJ2-5
TGTGCCAGCAGACGACTAGGGACTAATGAAAAACTGTTTTTT | CASRRLGTNEKLFF | TRBV27 | - | - | TRBJ1-4
TGTGCCACCCCGCCCCTGGGGGGCGGCAAGACCCAGTACTTC | CATPPLGGGKTQYF | TRBV7-2 | - | - | TRBJ2-5
TGCGCCAGCAGCCCGAGACGGGACAGGGTAACTGAAGCTTTCTTT | CASSPRRDRVTEAFF | TRBV4-1 | - | TRBD1 | TRBJ1-1
TGTGCCAGCTGTAAGGGGGAGAGGAACACTGAAGCTTTCTTT | CASCKGERNTEAFF | TRBV28 | - | - | TRBJ1-1
TGTGCCAGCAGCTCGGACAGGGCCTTCAATTCACCCCTCCACTTT | CASSSDRAFNSPLHF | TRBV7-9 | - | TRBD1 | TRBJ1-6
TGTGCCAGTAGTATTGAGGGGAGTCAGCCCCAGCATTTT | CASSIEGSQPQHF | TRBV19 | - | - | TRBJ1-5
TGTGCCAGCAGTTCCTTAGGACAGAGCTCCTACGAGCAGTACTTC | CASSSLGQSSYEQYF | TRBV13 | - | - | TRBJ2-7
TGTGCCAGCAGCGCCCCCCTGGGGCTAGCGGGAGTTGATACGCAGTATTTT | CASSAPLGLAGVDTQYF | TRBV9 | - | TRBD2 | TRBJ2-3
TGTGCCAGCAGCTTTCTACTAGCGGGAGCGACCGAGCAGTACTTC | CASSFLLAGATEQYF | TRBV11-2 | - | TRBD2 | TRBJ2-7
TGCGCCAGCAGCCCCGGCCTAGCGGGATACAATGAGCAGTTCTTC | CASSPGLAGYNEQFF | TRBV4-1 | few | TRBD2 | TRBJ2-1
TGCGCCAGCAGCCAAGGCATGACCGGGAGGCCCTACGAGCAGTACTTC | CASSQGMTGRPYEQYF | TRBV4-1 | - | TRBD2 | TRBJ2-7
TGTGCCAGCAGCGCCTTTAGCAGCAAACGGGAGCAGTACTTC | CASSAFSSKREQYF | TRBV7-2 | - | - | TRBJ2-7
TGTGCCTGGCGACCTTTTATGGGTGAGCAGTTCTTC | CAWRPFMGEQFF | TRBV30 | - | - | TRBJ2-1
TGTGCCAGCAGTGAAGCGCCTTGGCCCCGGGAGGACGAGCAGTACTTC | CASSEAPWPREDEQYF | TRBV2 | - | TRBD2 | TRBJ2-7